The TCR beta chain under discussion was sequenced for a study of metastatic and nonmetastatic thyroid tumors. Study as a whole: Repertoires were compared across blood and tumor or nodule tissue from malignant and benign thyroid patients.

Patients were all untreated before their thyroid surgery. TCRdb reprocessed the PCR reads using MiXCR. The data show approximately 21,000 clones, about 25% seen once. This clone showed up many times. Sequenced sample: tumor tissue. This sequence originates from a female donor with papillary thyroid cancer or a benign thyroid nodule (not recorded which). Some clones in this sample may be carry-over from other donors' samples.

The CDR3 DNA reads TGTGCCAGCAGACCCCCGGTGTTGACTAACTATGGCTACACCTTC. It is translated as CASRPPVLTNYGYTF. This chain joins TRBV5-8 and TRBJ1-2, with unresolved D. The CDR3 spans 15 residues. Germline-derived CDR1 and CDR2 are SGHTS and YDEGEE. Trimming pared 5 bases from V and 0 bases from J, leaving 14 bases between.